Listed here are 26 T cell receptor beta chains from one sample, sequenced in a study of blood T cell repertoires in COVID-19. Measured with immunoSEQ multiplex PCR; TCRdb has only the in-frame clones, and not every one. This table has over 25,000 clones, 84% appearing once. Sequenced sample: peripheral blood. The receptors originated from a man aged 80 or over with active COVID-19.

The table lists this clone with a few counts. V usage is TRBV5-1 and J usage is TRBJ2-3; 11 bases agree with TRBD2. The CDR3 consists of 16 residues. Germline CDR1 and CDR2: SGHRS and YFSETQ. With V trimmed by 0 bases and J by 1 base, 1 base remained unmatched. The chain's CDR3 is CASSLGTSGRTDTQYF. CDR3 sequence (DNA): TGCGCCAGCAGCTTGGGGACTAGCGGGCGCACAGATACGCAGTATTTT.

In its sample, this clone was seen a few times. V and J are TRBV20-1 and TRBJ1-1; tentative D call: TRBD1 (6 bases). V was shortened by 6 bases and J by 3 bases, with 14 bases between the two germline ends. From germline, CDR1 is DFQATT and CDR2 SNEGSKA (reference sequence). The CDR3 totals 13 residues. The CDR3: CSASEQGDTEAFF. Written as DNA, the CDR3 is TGCAGTGCCAGTGAACAGGGAGACACTGAAGCTTTCTTT.

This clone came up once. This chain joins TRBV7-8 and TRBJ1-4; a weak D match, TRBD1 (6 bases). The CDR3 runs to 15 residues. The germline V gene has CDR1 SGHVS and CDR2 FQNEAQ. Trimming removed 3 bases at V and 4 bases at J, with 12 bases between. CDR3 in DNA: TGTGCCAGCAGCTTCAGTCAGGGGCGTAATGAAAAACTGTTTTTT. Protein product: CASSFSQGRNEKLFF.

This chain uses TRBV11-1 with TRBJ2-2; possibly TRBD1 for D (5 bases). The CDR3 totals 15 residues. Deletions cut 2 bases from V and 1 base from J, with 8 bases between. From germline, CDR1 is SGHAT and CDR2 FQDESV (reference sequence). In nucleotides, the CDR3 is TGTGCCAGCAGCTTACCAGGGAAGAACACCGGGGAGCTGTTTTTT. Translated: CASSLPGKNTGELFF.

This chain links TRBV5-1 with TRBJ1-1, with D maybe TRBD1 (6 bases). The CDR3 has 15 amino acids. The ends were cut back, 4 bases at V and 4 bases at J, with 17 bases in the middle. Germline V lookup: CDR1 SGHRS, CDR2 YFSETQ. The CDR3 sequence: CASSLRDTVGTEAFF. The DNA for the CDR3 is TGCGCCAGCAGCCTCCGGGACACCGTGGGCACTGAAGCTTTCTTT.

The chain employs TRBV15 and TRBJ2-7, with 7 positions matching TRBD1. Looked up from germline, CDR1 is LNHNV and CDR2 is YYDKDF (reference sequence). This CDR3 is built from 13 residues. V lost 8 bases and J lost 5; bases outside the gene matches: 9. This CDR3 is CATRPTGNHEQYF. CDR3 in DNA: TGTGCCACCCGACCGACAGGGAATCACGAGCAGTACTTC.

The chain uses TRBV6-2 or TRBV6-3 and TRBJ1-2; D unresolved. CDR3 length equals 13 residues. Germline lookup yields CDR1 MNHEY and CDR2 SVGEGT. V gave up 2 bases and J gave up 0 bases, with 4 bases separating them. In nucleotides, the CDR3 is TGTGCCAGCAGTTACCAAACTAACTATGGCTACACCTTC. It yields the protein CASSYQTNYGYTF.

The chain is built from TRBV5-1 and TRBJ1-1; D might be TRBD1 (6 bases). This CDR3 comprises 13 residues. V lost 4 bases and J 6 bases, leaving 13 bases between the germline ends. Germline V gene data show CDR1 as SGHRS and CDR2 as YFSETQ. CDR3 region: CASSPQGNAEAFF. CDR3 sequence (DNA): TGCGCCAGCAGCCCACAGGGTAACGCTGAAGCTTTCTTT.

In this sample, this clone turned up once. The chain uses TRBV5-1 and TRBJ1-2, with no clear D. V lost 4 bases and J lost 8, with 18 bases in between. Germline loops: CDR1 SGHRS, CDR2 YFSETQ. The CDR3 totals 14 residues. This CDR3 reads CASSEVSRIGGYTF. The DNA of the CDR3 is TGCGCCAGCAGCGAGGTCAGCCGGATTGGAGGCTACACCTTC. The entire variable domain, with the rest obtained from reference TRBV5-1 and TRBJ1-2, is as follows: KAGVTQTPRYLIKTRGQQVTLSCSPISGHRSVSWYQQTPGQGLQFLFEYFSETQRNKGNFPGRFSGRQFSNSRSEMNVSTLELGDSALYLCASSEVSRIGGYTFGSGTRLTVV.

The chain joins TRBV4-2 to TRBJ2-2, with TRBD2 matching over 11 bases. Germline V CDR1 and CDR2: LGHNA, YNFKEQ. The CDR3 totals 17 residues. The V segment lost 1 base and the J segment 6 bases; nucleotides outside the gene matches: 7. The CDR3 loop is CASSQVVAGGQAGELFF. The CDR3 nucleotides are TGTGCCAGCAGCCAAGTGGTAGCGGGGGGGCAGGCCGGGGAGCTGTTTTTT.

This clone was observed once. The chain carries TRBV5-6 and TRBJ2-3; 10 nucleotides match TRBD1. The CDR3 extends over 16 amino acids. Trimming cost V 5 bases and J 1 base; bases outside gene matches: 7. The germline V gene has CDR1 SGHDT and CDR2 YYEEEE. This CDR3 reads CASSLRQGAGTDTQYF. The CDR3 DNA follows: TGTGCCAGCAGTTTACGACAGGGGGCCGGCACAGATACGCAGTATTTT. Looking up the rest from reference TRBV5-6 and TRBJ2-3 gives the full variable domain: DAGVTQSPTHLIKTRGQQVTLRCSPKSGHDTVSWYQQALGQGPQFIFQYYEEEERQRGNFPDRFSGHQFPNYSSELNVNALLLGDSALYLCASSLRQGAGTDTQYFGPGTRLTVL.

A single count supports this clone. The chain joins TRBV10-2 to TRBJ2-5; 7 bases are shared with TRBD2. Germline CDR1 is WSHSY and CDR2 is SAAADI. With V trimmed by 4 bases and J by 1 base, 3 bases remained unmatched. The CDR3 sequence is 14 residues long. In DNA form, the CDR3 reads TGCGCCAGCAGTGGATCTAGCGGCCAAGAGACCCAGTACTTC. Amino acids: CASSGSSGQETQYF.

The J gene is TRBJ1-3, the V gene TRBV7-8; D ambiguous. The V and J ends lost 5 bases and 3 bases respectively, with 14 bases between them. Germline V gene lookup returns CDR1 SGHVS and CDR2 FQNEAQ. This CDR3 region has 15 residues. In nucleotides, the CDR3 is TGTGCCAGCAGCCCGGGATTGACGAGTGGAAACACCATATATTTT. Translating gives CASSPGLTSGNTIYF.

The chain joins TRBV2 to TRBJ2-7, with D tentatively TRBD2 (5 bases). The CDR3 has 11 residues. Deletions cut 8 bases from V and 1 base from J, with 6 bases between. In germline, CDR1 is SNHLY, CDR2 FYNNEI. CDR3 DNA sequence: TGTGCCAGCCGGGGTTCCTACGAGCAGTACTTC. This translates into CASRGSYEQYF.

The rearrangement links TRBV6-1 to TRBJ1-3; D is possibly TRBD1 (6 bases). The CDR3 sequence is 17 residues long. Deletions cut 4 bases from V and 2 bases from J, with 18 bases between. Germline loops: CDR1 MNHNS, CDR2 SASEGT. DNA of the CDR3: TGTGCCAGCAGTGGCAGTTACAGGGAATCAACTGGAAACACCATATATTTT. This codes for CASSGSYRESTGNTIYF.

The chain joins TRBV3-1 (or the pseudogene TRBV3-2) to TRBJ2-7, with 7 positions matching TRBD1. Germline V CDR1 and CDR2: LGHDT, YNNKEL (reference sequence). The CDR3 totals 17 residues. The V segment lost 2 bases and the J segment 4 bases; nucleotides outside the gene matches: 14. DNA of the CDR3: TGTGCCAGCAGCCAACGACCGAATATGGGGACAGAATACGAGCAGTACTTC. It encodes CASSQRPNMGTEYEQYF.

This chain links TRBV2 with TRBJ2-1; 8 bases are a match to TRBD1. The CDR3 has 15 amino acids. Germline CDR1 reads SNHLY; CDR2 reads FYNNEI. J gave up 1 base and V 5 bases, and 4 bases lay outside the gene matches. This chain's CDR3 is CASSNDRGSYNEQFF. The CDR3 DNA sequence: TGTGCCAGCAGTAACGACAGGGGTTCCTACAATGAGCAGTTCTTC. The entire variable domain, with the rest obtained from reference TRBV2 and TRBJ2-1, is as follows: EPEVTQTPSHQVTQMGQEVILRCVPISNHLYFYWYRQILGQKVEFLVSFYNNEISEKSEIFDDQFSVERPDGSNFTLKIRSTKLEDSAMYFCASSNDRGSYNEQFFGPGTRLTVL.

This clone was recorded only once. This CDR3 reads CASRGQGQGYNEQFF. The CDR3 nucleotides are TGTGCCAGCAGAGGACAGGGTCAGGGGTACAATGAGCAGTTCTTC. V gene TRBV6-5 combines with J gene TRBJ2-1; TRBD1 aligns across 8 bases. The CDR3 is 15 amino acids. V dropped 6 bases and J dropped 4; count of bases not matched to a gene: 8. Germline V gives CDR1 MNHEY, CDR2 SVGAGI.

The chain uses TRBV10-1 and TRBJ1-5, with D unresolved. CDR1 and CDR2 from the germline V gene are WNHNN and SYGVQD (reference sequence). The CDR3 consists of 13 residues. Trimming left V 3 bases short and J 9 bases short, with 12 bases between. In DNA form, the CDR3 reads TGCGCCAGCAGTGACAGCGGGTGGCGGCCCCAGCATTTT. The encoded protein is CASSDSGWRPQHF.

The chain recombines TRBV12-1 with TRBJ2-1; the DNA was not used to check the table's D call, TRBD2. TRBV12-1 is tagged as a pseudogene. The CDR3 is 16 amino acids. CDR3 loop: CASRRAGSGGENEQFF. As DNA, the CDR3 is TGTGCCAGCAGACGTGCGGGTAGCGGGGGGGAAAATGAGCAGTTCTTC.

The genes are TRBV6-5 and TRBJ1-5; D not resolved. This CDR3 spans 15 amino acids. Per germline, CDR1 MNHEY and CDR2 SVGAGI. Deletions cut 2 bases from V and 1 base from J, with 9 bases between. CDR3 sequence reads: CASSYIGGSNQPQHF. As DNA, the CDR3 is TGTGCCAGCAGTTACATAGGAGGAAGCAATCAGCCCCAGCATTTT.

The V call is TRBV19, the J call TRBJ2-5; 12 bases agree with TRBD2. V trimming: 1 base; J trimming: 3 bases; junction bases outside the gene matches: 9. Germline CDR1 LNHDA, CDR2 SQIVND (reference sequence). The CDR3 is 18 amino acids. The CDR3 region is CASSIAGLAGNLKETQYF. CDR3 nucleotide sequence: TGTGCCAGTAGTATAGCCGGACTAGCGGGGAACCTTAAAGAGACCCAGTACTTC. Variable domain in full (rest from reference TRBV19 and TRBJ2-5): DGGITQSPKYLFRKEGQNVTLSCEQNLNHDAMYWYRQDPGQGLRLIYYSQIVNDFQKGDIAEGYSVSREKKESFPLTVTSAQKNPTAFYLCASSIAGLAGNLKETQYFGPGTRLLVL.

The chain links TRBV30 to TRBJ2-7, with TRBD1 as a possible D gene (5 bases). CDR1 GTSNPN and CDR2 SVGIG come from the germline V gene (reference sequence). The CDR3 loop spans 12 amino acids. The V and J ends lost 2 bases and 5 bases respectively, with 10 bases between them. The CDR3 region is CAWSLGAHEQYF. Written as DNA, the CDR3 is TGTGCCTGGAGTCTTGGGGCGCACGAGCAGTACTTC.

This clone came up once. The CDR3 nucleotides read TGTGCCAGTAGTATCCCCTCAGCTGGGGCCAACGTCCTGACTTTC. Protein sequence: CASSIPSAGANVLTF. The chain uses TRBV19 and TRBJ2-6; D not resolved. Germline-derived CDR1 and CDR2 are LNHDA and SQIVND (reference sequence). Trimming removed 3 bases at V and 2 bases at J, with 8 bases between. This CDR3 has 15 amino acids.

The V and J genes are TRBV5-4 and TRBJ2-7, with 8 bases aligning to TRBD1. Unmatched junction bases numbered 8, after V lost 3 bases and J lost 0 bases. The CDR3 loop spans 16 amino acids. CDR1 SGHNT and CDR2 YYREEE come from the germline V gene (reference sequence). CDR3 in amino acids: CASSSGPGQDSYEQYF. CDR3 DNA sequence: TGTGCCAGCAGCTCTGGGCCGGGACAGGACTCCTACGAGCAGTACTTC. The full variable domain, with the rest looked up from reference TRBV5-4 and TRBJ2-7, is ETGVTQSPTHLIKTRGQQVTLRCSSQSGHNTVSWYQQALGQGPQFIFQYYREEENGRGNFPPRFSGLQFPNYSSELNVNALELDDSALYLCASSSGPGQDSYEQYFGPGTRLTVT.

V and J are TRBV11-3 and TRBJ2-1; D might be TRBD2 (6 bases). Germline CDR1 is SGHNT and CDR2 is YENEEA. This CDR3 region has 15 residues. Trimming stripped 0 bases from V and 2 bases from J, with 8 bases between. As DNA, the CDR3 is TGTGCCAGCAGCTTAGATGGCGGGACCTACAATGAGCAGTTCTTC. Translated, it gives CASSLDGGTYNEQFF. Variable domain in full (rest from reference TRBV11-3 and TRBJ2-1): EAGVVQSPRYKIIEKKQPVAFWCNPISGHNTLYWYLQNLGQGPELLIRYENEEAVDDSQLPKDRFSAERLKGVDSTLKIQPAELGDSAVYLCASSLDGGTYNEQFFGPGTRLTVL.